The 9 T cell receptor beta chains below were found in one sample sequenced in a study of T cell responses to AZD1222 COVID-19 vaccine. Here immunoSEQ multiplex PCR was the method, and the copy in TCRdb shows in-frame clones only, minus some. Among 110,000 to 150,000 clones listed, roughly nine tenths were seen once. The material sequenced was peripheral blood, taken on day 0 of AZD1222 vaccination. Receptor source: an adult in good health.

The chain recombines TRBV5-1 with TRBJ2-7; no reliable D call. The CDR3 length is 11 residues. Germline V gene data show CDR1 as SGHRS and CDR2 as YFSETQ. Trimming left V 4 bases short and J 4 bases short, with 6 bases between. CDR3 nucleotide sequence: TGCGCCAGCAGCCTCGATTACGAGCAGTACTTC. This translates into CASSLDYEQYF.

The CDR3 DNA reads as TGTGCCAGCAGCCCCAGGGGATCGGAGACCCAGTACTTC. This translates into CASSPRGSETQYF. V usage is TRBV16 and J usage is TRBJ2-5; a possible D gene is TRBD1 (6 bases). Per germline, CDR1 KGHSY and CDR2 FQNENV. Trimming removed 4 bases from V and 5 bases from J, with 11 bases in between. This CDR3 has 13 residues.

The chain uses TRBV20-1 and TRBJ2-5; tentatively, D is TRBD1 (5 bases). The CDR3 is 13 residues long. Germline V lookup: CDR1 DFQATT, CDR2 SNEGSKA (reference sequence). Trimming cost V 3 bases and J 2 bases, with 10 bases left between them. The CDR3 region is CSASKAGQETQYF. CDR3 nucleotide sequence: TGCAGTGCTAGTAAGGCAGGGCAAGAGACCCAGTACTTC.

This clone appeared a single time. The V gene is TRBV3-1 (or the pseudogene TRBV3-2), the J gene TRBJ2-1; D is uncertain. CDR1 and CDR2 from the germline V gene are LGHDT and YNNKEL (reference sequence). The CDR3 extends over 13 amino acids. Trimming stripped 4 bases from V and 4 bases from J, with 8 bases between. CDR3 DNA: TGTGCCAGCAGCCTCCGGGTTTACAATGAGCAGTTCTTC. It codes for CASSLRVYNEQFF.

This chain joins TRBV6-2 or TRBV6-3 and TRBJ1-2; 8 bases match TRBD1. The ends lost 7 bases at V and 4 bases at J; junction bases unmatched: 8. Germline assignment: CDR1 MNHEY and CDR2 SVGEGT. The CDR3 is 14 residues long. Here the CDR3 reads CASTPDRDRYGYTF. The CDR3 bases are TGTGCCAGCACCCCGGACAGGGATCGCTATGGCTACACCTTC.

The CDR3 DNA follows: TGTGCCAGCAGCCATGACAGGGCTGGTCAGCCCCAGCATTTT. Its translation is CASSHDRAGQPQHF. V and J are TRBV27 and TRBJ1-5; 7 positions agree with TRBD1. The CDR3 consists of 14 residues. Germline values: CDR1 MNHEY, CDR2 SMNVEV (reference sequence). Trimming removed 6 bases from V and 6 bases from J; junction bases left unmatched: 8.

The chain combines TRBV12-5 with TRBJ2-1; 9 bases map to TRBD2. The V gene's germline CDR1 is LGHNT and CDR2 FRNRAP. Trimming cost V 5 bases and J 4 bases; bases outside gene matches: 3. CDR3 length: 14 residues. The DNA of the CDR3 is TGTGCTAGTGGTGGGACTAGCCTATACAATGAGCAGTTCTTC. Translated, it gives CASGGTSLYNEQFF.

The rearrangement links TRBV12-5 to TRBJ2-1; D not certain. The germline V gene encodes CDR1 LGHNT and CDR2 FRNRAP. Between the trimmed V and J ends, which lost 1 base and 7 bases, there was a span of 14 bases. This CDR3 has 15 amino acids. The CDR3 protein is CASGLGQVHGNEQFF. The CDR3 DNA follows: TGTGCTAGTGGTTTGGGTCAGGTGCACGGGAATGAGCAGTTCTTC. Complete variable domain (other parts from reference TRBV12-5 and TRBJ2-1): DARVTQTPRHKVTEMGQEVTMRCQPILGHNTVFWYRQTMMQGLELLAYFRNRAPLDDSGMPKDRFSAEMPDATLATLKIQPSEPRDSAVYFCASGLGQVHGNEQFFGPGTRLTVL.

CDR3 nucleotides: TGCAGCGAGGTGGGGGCAGGTAGCACAGATACGCAGTATTTT. It specifies CSEVGAGSTDTQYF. The J gene is TRBJ2-3, the V gene TRBV29-1; maybe TRBD1 (6 bases). The CDR3 length is 14 residues. The V and J ends lost 7 bases and 0 bases respectively, with 14 bases between them. From germline, CDR1 is SQVTM and CDR2 ANQGSEA.